What follows are 32 T cell receptor beta chains derived from one specimen sequenced in a study of tumor-infiltrating lymphocytes in primary liver carcinoma. The template, roughly 510 ng total RNA, yielded TCR beta cDNA made with a constant-region primer. Amplification in three nested multiplex PCR rounds with slightly modified ARM-PCR gave rise to TCR beta libraries. The first two PCR rounds, roughly 9 cycles each, used TRBV1-TRBV30 forward primers and a C-beta reverse primer. TCRdb analysed the multiplex PCR reads with MiXCR anew, one entry per CDR3 protein. The sample gives approximately 210,000 distinct CDR3 sequences, less than 65% of which show up once; under 7.5% is in the top ten. Unsorted whole blood supplied the RNA, and germline DNA was extracted too. What was sequenced was peripheral blood. The receptors stem from an older woman with primary liver carcinoma and hepatitis B virus infection.

This clonotype was seen at least ten times. This rearrangement joins TRBV29-1 to TRBJ2-1; a weak D match, TRBD2 (7 bases). The CDR3 is 14 amino acids. Germline CDR1 and CDR2: SQVTM and ANQGSEA. V was shortened by 3 bases and J by 7 bases, with 16 bases between the two germline ends. CDR3 residues: CSVEGGAGANEQFF. CDR3 DNA sequence: TGCAGCGTTGAGGGGGGGGCAGGGGCAAATGAGCAGTTCTTC.

This clonotype occurred a few times. The chain links TRBV2 to TRBJ2-1, with 9 bases lining up with TRBD2. This CDR3 is built from 18 residues. V dropped 1 base and J dropped 4; count of bases not matched to a gene: 11. Germline-derived CDR1 and CDR2 are SNHLY and FYNNEI. This CDR3 is CASSEGPLLAGPYNEQFF. In DNA, the CDR3 is TGTGCCAGCAGTGAAGGGCCCCTTCTAGCGGGGCCGTACAATGAGCAGTTCTTC.

Regarding this clonotype: A much bigger clone sits one base away, suggesting this may be a read error. The chain is built from TRBV6-1 and TRBJ1-5; no definite D call. Looked up from germline, CDR1 is MNHNS and CDR2 is SASEGT. The CDR3 loop spans 17 amino acids. The V gene lost 3 bases and the J gene lost 0 bases, with 15 bases spanning the gap. Here the CDR3 DNA reads TGTGCCAGCAGTGATTTCAGGTCAGAAAGTAGCAATCAGCCCCAGCATTTT. Protein: CASSDFRSESSNQPQHF.

Notes on this clonotype: This sequence may be a read error, since a much larger clone differs from it by one base. The V and J genes are TRBV6-2 or TRBV6-3 and TRBJ2-7, with D perhaps TRBD2 (5 bases). The CDR3 covers 14 residues. Germline CDR1 MNHEY, CDR2 SVGEGT. CDR3 coding DNA: TGTGCCAGCAGTTTCCCACCCGGACTTCCGGAGCTACGGTGG. This codes for CASSFPPGLPELRW.

Turning to this clonotype: The CDR3 end shows no conserved phenylalanine or tryptophan, and so a read error is likely. The rearrangement joins TRBV29-1 to TRBJ2-7, with TRBD1 identical over 8 bases. The CDR3 is 14 amino acids. Germline CDR1 and CDR2: SQVTM and ANQGSEA. J was trimmed by 3 bases and V by 7 bases; bases with no gene match: 11. CDR3 nucleotides: TGCAGCGGCTTGTGTAGGGACAGGTTCTACGAGCAGTACCTC. Its protein product is CSGLCRDRFYEQYL.

As to this clonotype: This may be a read error: a much more frequent sequence differs by one nucleotide. V and J are TRBV6-5 and TRBJ1-2; D not certain. The CDR3 spans 13 residues. Germline V gene sequence: CDR1 MNHEY, CDR2 SVGAGI. The DNA of the CDR3 is TGTGCCAGCGGTATGACAAACCTCTATGACTACACCTTC. Translating it yields CASGMTNLYDYTF.

This clonotype was seen a single time. The CDR3 region has the DNA TGTGCCAGCCGCGCCCGGCCACTCCTAGTTAACGCCGGGGAGCTGTTTTTT. Translated, it gives CASRARPLLVNAGELFF. This chain joins TRBV11-1 and TRBJ2-2; D call uncertain. V was pared by 8 bases and J by 6 bases, with 25 bases between. Germline loops: CDR1 SGHAT, CDR2 FQDESV (reference sequence). The CDR3 loop spans 17 amino acids. The full variable domain, rest sourced from reference TRBV11-1 and TRBJ2-2, is EAEVAQSPRYKITEKSQAVAFWCDPISGHATLYWYRQILGQGPELLVQFQDESVVDDSQLPKDRFSAERLKGVDSTLKIQPAELGDSAMYLCASRARPLLVNAGELFFGEGSRLTVL.

The chain combines TRBV5-4 with TRBJ2-1, with TRBD2 identical over 9 bases. V was pared by 0 bases and J by 8 bases, with 6 bases of the junction left unmatched. The CDR3 totals 15 residues. The germline V gene encodes CDR1 SGHNT and CDR2 YYREEE (reference sequence). CDR3 amino acids: CASSLGGLATDEQFF. The CDR3 DNA reads TGTGCCAGCAGCTTGGGTGGACTAGCGACCGATGAGCAGTTCTTC. The full variable domain, its missing parts supplied by reference TRBV5-4 and TRBJ2-1, is ETGVTQSPTHLIKTRGQQVTLRCSSQSGHNTVSWYQQALGQGPQFIFQYYREEENGRGNFPPRFSGLQFPNYSSELNVNALELDDSALYLCASSLGGLATDEQFFGPGTRLTVL.

The chain joins TRBV19 to TRBJ1-5, with 7 bases identical to TRBD1. Germline assignment: CDR1 LNHDA and CDR2 SQIVND (reference sequence). The V segment lost 11 bases and the J segment 3 bases; nucleotides outside the gene matches: 10. This CDR3 has 14 residues. CDR3 coding DNA: TGTGCCGGTGAAAGACAGGGTGACAATCAGCCCCAGCATTTT. Residues: CAGERQGDNQPQHF.

Concerning this clonotype: A clone one base away is much larger, so this may be a read error. The V and J genes are TRBV6-5 and TRBJ2-7; 9 bases agree with TRBD1. The CDR3 consists of 15 residues. Germline CDR1 is MNHEY and CDR2 is SVGAGI. The CDR3 region is CASNYSGTGRYEQYF. CDR3 coding DNA: TGTGCCAGCAATTACAGTGGGACAGGGAGGTACGAGCAGTACTTC.

Many counts were recorded for this clonotype. The J gene is TRBJ2-7, the V gene TRBV29-1; unclear D gene. V gave up 5 bases and J gave up 1 base, with 9 bases separating them. Germline values: CDR1 SQVTM, CDR2 ANQGSEA. This CDR3 comprises 12 residues. The CDR3 here is CSVKANSYEQYF. CDR3 DNA: TGCAGCGTTAAGGCTAATTCCTACGAGCAGTACTTC.

This sequence joins TRBV29-1 and TRBJ2-1; 13 bases are shared with TRBD2. CDR1 is SQVTM, CDR2 ANQGSEA, per germline. Trimming removed 8 bases from V and 8 bases from J; junction bases left unmatched: 9. This CDR3 region has 14 residues. The DNA of the CDR3 is TGCAGCCTTGCAGGGACTAGCGGGAAATATGAGCAGTTCTTC. Translating it yields CSLAGTSGKYEQFF.

The V gene is TRBV6-5, the J gene TRBJ1-1, with a tentative D call TRBD1 (5 bases). This CDR3 is 14 amino acids long. The germline CDR1 and CDR2 sequences are MNHEY and SVGAGI. The V and J ends lost 6 bases and 4 bases respectively, with 15 bases between them. CDR3 region: CASRPPQGGTEAFF. The DNA for the CDR3 is TGTGCCAGCAGGCCCCCGCAGGGAGGCACTGAAGCTTTCTTT.

This clonotype was recorded at least ten times. This chain joins TRBV12-3 or TRBV12-4 and TRBJ1-5; TRBD1 matches at 7 bases. J gave up 1 base and V 3 bases, and 9 bases lay outside the gene matches. The CDR3 loop spans 17 amino acids. The CDR3 DNA sequence: TGTGCCAGCAGTTTGTGGAGAGGGGGCGCGAGCAATCAGCCCCAGCATTTT. Protein product: CASSLWRGGASNQPQHF.

The chain joins TRBV28 to TRBJ1-4; possible D gene TRBD1, 6 bases. The germline V and J ends were trimmed by 5 bases and 5 bases, with 6 bases remaining between them. Germline values: CDR1 MDHEN, CDR2 SYDVKM. The CDR3 sequence is 12 residues long. The CDR3 DNA follows: TGTGCCAGCAGTACAGGGAATGAAAAACTGTTTTTT. Its protein is CASSTGNEKLFF.

As for this clonotype: A much larger clone is a single base away; this may be a read error. The chain has TRBV12-3 or TRBV12-4 and TRBJ1-1; weak D call: TRBD1 (5 bases). The CDR3 runs 13 residues. CDR3 nucleotide sequence: TGTGCCAGCACCATAATTGCGGGGACTGAAGCTATCTTT. This codes for CASTIIAGTEAIF.

A note on this clonotype: It is likely a read error, because the conserved phenylalanine at the end of the CDR3 is missing. The DNA is left out, because the CDR3 cannot be placed on it with certainty; the CDR3 is given as TCRdb lists it. The V and J genes are TRBV11-2 and TRBJ2-7; TRBD1, the table's D call, was not compared with the DNA. The germline gives CDR1 SGHAT, CDR2 FQNNGV. The CDR3 is 14 amino acids in total, end residues counted. The CDR3 region is CASSPSDRVYEQYL.

This chain joins TRBV5-6 and TRBJ2-5, with 8 nucleotides matching TRBD1. The germline gives CDR1 SGHDT, CDR2 YYEEEE. Unmatched junction bases numbered 7, after V lost 3 bases and J lost 6 bases. CDR3 size: 14 residues. The CDR3 loop reads CASSYQGAGQTQYF. The CDR3 coding sequence is TGTGCCAGCAGCTATCAGGGGGCCGGACAGACCCAGTACTTC.

This clonotype showed up many times. This chain uses TRBV11-3 with TRBJ2-7; the D gene is possibly TRBD2 (5 bases). In germline, CDR1 is SGHNT, CDR2 YENEEA. The CDR3 length is 14 residues. V was cut by 5 bases and J by 4 bases, with 15 bases left in between. The CDR3 DNA reads TGTGCCAGCAGCGTGACGAGCGGAGCTTACGAGCAGTACTTC. It is translated as CASSVTSGAYEQYF.

This clonotype was seen a few times. The chain links TRBV4-1 to TRBJ2-7; TRBD2 matches at 8 bases. The germline V gene encodes CDR1 MGHRA and CDR2 YSYEKL. The V gene end was trimmed by 8 bases and the J gene end by 4 bases; junction bases not matched to a gene: 13. The CDR3 loop spans 15 amino acids. The CDR3 sequence: CASQTRAGGRYEQYF. The CDR3, as DNA: TGCGCCAGCCAAACTAGGGCGGGAGGTAGATACGAGCAGTACTTC.

This rearrangement joins TRBV25-1 to TRBJ2-7, with D perhaps TRBD1 or TRBD2 (5 bases each). Trimming took off 2 bases at V and 9 bases at J, with 20 bases between the two ends. This CDR3 spans 15 amino acids. Germline loops: CDR1 MGHDK, CDR2 SYGVNS. This CDR3 reads CASSEAGAGASVQYF. The CDR3 DNA is TGTGCCAGCAGTGAAGCCGGGGCTGGGGCATCCGTGCAGTACTTC.

This clonotype was recorded once. This may be a read error, as it is one base from a much larger clone. J is TRBJ2-6 and V is TRBV12-3 or TRBV12-4, with 7 positions matching TRBD1. This CDR3 is 15 amino acids long. After removal of 7 bases from V and 4 bases from J, the junction contained 7 bases not matched to a gene. CDR3 residues: CASTSTGVGANVLTF. DNA of the CDR3: TGTGCCAGCACCTCAACAGGGGTCGGGGCCAACGTCCTGACTTTC.

This clonotype appeared a few times. This rearrangement joins TRBV7-8 to TRBJ2-3, with TRBD1 identical over 7 bases. V lost 4 bases, J lost 3 bases, and 13 bases stayed unmatched. This CDR3 has 17 amino acids. Germline V gene lookup returns CDR1 SGHVS and CDR2 FQNEAQ. The CDR3 DNA sequence: TGTGCCAGCAGCTCTCACTTACAGGGGATGGGGACAGATACGCAGTATTTT. Amino acids: CASSSHLQGMGTDTQYF.

This clonotype was observed a few times. A single base separates this from a much larger clone, so it may be a read error. This chain connects TRBV12-3 or TRBV12-4 to TRBJ1-5; 9 nucleotides align to TRBD1. The CDR3 is 15 residues long. CDR3 in amino acids: CVSRERGTGHLPQHF. In nucleotides, the CDR3 is TGTGTCAGCAGAGAACGAGGGACAGGGCACTTGCCCCAGCATTTT.

V and J are TRBV6-1 and TRBJ2-7, with TRBD2 matching 10 bases. V was pared by 11 bases and J by 3 bases, with 16 bases of the junction left unmatched. The germline CDR1 and CDR2 sequences are MNHNS and SASEGT. This CDR3 region has 16 residues. CDR3 sequence reads: CARNEFLAGAVYEQYF. CDR3 nucleotide sequence: TGTGCCCGCAATGAGTTTCTAGCGGGAGCCGTCTACGAGCAGTACTTC.

As regards this clonotype: This sequence may be a read error, since a much larger clone differs from it by one base. The CDR3 does not end in the conserved phenylalanine or tryptophan, so this is likely a read error. V is TRBV29-1 and J is TRBJ2-7; 9 bases align to TRBD2. The CDR3 has 13 residues. V was clipped by 4 bases and J by 0 bases; unmatched bases: 1. Germline CDR1 reads SQVTM; CDR2 reads ANQGSEA. The CDR3: CSVGSGSSYEQYL. CDR3 in DNA: TGCAGCGTTGGTAGCGGGAGCTCCTACGAGCAGTACCTC.

There are a few counts of this clonotype. At one boundary the junction diverges from the germline segment, which might be a read error. The chain is built from TRBV6-5 and TRBJ2-7; weak D call: TRBD1 (6 bases). There are 16 residues in the CDR3. The germline gives CDR1 MNHEY, CDR2 SVGAGI. Here the CDR3 DNA reads TGTGCCAGGAGTTACTCGACGGAGACAGGCCCCCACGAGCAGTACTTC. It translates to CARSYSTETGPHEQYF.

This clonotype has more than one count but fewer than ten. The rearrangement links TRBV6-5 to TRBJ2-7; either TRBD1 or TRBD2 may supply D (5 bases each). CDR1 MNHEY and CDR2 SVGAGI come from the germline V gene. The CDR3 loop spans 14 amino acids. V lost 0 bases to trimming and J lost 1 base, with 7 bases between them. As DNA, the CDR3 is TGTGCCAGCAGTTACTCGTGGGGGTCCTACGAGCAGTACTTC. Protein: CASSYSWGSYEQYF.

To note about this clonotype: This may arise from a read error, as a much more abundant clone is one base away. This sequence joins TRBV28 and TRBJ2-5, with D possibly being TRBD1 (6 bases). The CDR3 is made up of 13 amino acids. Germline-derived CDR1 and CDR2 are MDHEN and SYDVKM. The CDR3 coding sequence is TGTGCCAGCACTGTAACAGGGCAAGGGACCCAGTACTTC. Its translation: CASTVTGQGTQYF.

This clonotype was seen only once. The chain links TRBV12-3 or TRBV12-4 to TRBJ2-7; 7 bases align to TRBD1. CDR3 size: 14 residues. The trim removed 5 bases at V and 5 bases at J, leaving 9 bases unmatched. The CDR3 sequence: CASSPGQVTNEQYF. In DNA, the CDR3 is TGTGCCAGCAGTCCCGGACAGGTTACCAACGAGCAGTACTTC.

This rearrangement joins TRBV12-3 or TRBV12-4 to TRBJ1-5; TRBD1 is a possible D gene (5 bases). The CDR3 spans 14 residues. V was cut by 3 bases and J by 3 bases, with 9 bases left in between. The CDR3 DNA is TGTGCCAGCAGTTTTCGGGGGATCAATCAGCCCCAGCATTTT. It specifies CASSFRGINQPQHF.

About this clonotype itself: Since a much larger clone is just one base distant, this may be a read error. The J gene is TRBJ2-7, the V gene TRBV5-5, with 8 bases matching TRBD2. V lost 4 bases and J lost 3; bases outside the gene matches: 15. Germline V CDR1 and CDR2: SGHKS, YYEKEE (reference sequence). The CDR3 contains 17 residues. The CDR3 nucleotides read TGTGCCAGCAGCCACCGGGGAGCGGGAGAGTGGGTCTACGAGCAGTACTTC. Translating it yields CASSHRGAGEWVYEQYF.